There are a few counts of the clone carrying this T cell receptor (beta chain). Its antigen is not identified. CDR1 is SGHRS, CDR2 YFSETQ, per germline. This CDR3 is 16 amino acids long. V shed 0 bases and J shed 6 bases, with 16 bases lying between them. The data were obtained in a study of response to subunit inactivated influenza vaccine. The study's findings and limits: The authors suggested that few new T cells are recruited per seasonal influenza vaccination.

Each CDR3 protein is one row after TCRdb ran MiXCR on the RT-PCR reads. This sample has roughly 170,000 distinct CDR3 sequences, with 7.5% to 10% found just once. This material consisted of non-naive T cells sorted from PBMCs, taken on the day of vaccination. V and J are TRBV5-1 and TRBJ2-4; D possibly matches TRBD1 or TRBD2 (6 bases each). The TCR sequence derives from a man between 50 and 59 years old who received an inactivated influenza vaccine. DNA of the CDR3: TGCGCCAGCAGCTTGGCCTATGTGGGGGGCACAAACATTCAGTACTTC. This encodes CASSLAYVGGTNIQYF. Variable domain in full (rest from reference TRBV5-1 and TRBJ2-4): KAGVTQTPRYLIKTRGQQVTLSCSPISGHRSVSWYQQTPGQGLQFLFEYFSETQRNKGNFPGRFSGRQFSNSRSEMNVSTLELGDSALYLCASSLAYVGGTNIQYFGAGTRLSVL.